The 13 T cell receptor beta chains below come from one sample, sequenced in a study of blood T cell repertoires in COVID-19. Clones were sequenced by immunoSEQ multiplex PCR, and TCRdb holds only the in-frame ones, with some missing. The sample shows about 80,000 clones, roughly four fifths of them seen only once. The sequenced material came from peripheral blood. The receptors derive from a man aged 55 to 70 with acute or convalescent COVID-19.

The V and J genes are TRBV12-3 or TRBV12-4 and TRBJ2-7, with 7 bases aligning to TRBD1. The CDR3 spans 13 residues. V dropped 5 bases and J dropped 5; count of bases not matched to a gene: 6. The CDR3 loop reads CASSPTGVNEQYF. CDR3 bases: TGTGCCAGCAGTCCAACAGGGGTCAACGAGCAGTACTTC.

This chain connects TRBV15 to TRBJ2-5; D gene ambiguous. V was clipped by 1 base and J by 1 base, with 4 bases between them. Per germline, CDR1 LNHNV and CDR2 YYDKDF (reference sequence). This CDR3 comprises 13 residues. The CDR3 sequence is CATSRGAQETQYF. CDR3 nucleotide sequence: TGTGCCACCAGCAGAGGGGCCCAAGAGACCCAGTACTTC.

This rearrangement joins TRBV29-1 to TRBJ2-2; TRBD1 agrees at 10 bases. J was trimmed by 4 bases and V by 7 bases; bases with no gene match: 12. Germline CDR1 and CDR2: SQVTM and ANQGSEA. This CDR3 spans 16 amino acids. Here the CDR3 DNA reads TGCAGCGCCACCCTGGGACAGGGGTACGCCACCGGGGAGCTGTTTTTT. This encodes CSATLGQGYATGELFF.

This sequence joins TRBV7-9 and TRBJ1-4, with a tentative D call TRBD1 (6 bases). The CDR3 has 16 residues. The V and J ends lost 5 bases and 8 bases respectively, with 21 bases between them. Germline V CDR1 and CDR2: SEHNR, FQNEAQ (reference sequence). CDR3 sequence reads: CASSLGFRGLLEKLFF. In nucleotides, the CDR3 is TGTGCCAGCAGCCTAGGGTTCAGGGGCCTCCTCGAAAAACTGTTTTTT. The whole variable domain, filled in from reference TRBV7-9 and TRBJ1-4, reads DTGVSQNPRHKITKRGQNVTFRCDPISEHNRLYWYRQTLGQGPEFLTYFQNEAQLEKSRLLSDRFSAERPKGSFSTLEIQRTEQGDSAMYLCASSLGFRGLLEKLFFGSGTQLSVL.

This clone was recorded only once. The chain is built from TRBV7-5 and TRBJ1-1. TRBV7-5 is a listed pseudogene. This CDR3 is built from 14 residues. CDR3 nucleotides: TGTGCCAGAACTCCTGGCCCGGGTTATCGGAGGGCTTTCTTT. Its translation: CARTPGPGYRRAFF.

This rearrangement joins TRBV16 to TRBJ1-2; D gene ambiguous. The CDR3 covers 13 residues. The germline gives CDR1 KGHSY, CDR2 FQNENV. V dropped 4 bases and J dropped 0 bases, with 6 bases sitting between them. The CDR3, as DNA: TGTGCCAGCAGCCCCCAGGCTAACTATGGCTACACCTTC. Translating gives CASSPQANYGYTF. The complete variable domain, with remaining parts taken from reference TRBV16 and TRBJ1-2, reads GEEVAQTPKHLVRGEGQKAKLYCAPIKGHSYVFWYQQVLKNEFKFLISFQNENVFDETGMPKERFSAKCLPNSPCSLEIQATKLEDSAVYFCASSPQANYGYTFGSGTRLTVV.

The chain has TRBV18 and TRBJ2-3, with 13 bases aligning to TRBD2. The length of the CDR3 is 17 residues. Germline assignment: CDR1 KGHSH and CDR2 LQKENI. V was pared by 3 bases and J by 6 bases, with 9 bases of the junction left unmatched. DNA for the CDR3: TGTGCCAGCTCACCCATAGGACTAGCGGGAGAACTCGATACGCAGTATTTT. As protein: CASSPIGLAGELDTQYF.

The gene calls are TRBV5-5 and TRBJ2-7; a weak D match, TRBD1 (6 bases). The CDR3 is made up of 14 amino acids. From germline, CDR1 is SGHKS and CDR2 YYEKEE (reference sequence). V was shortened by 2 bases and J by 6 bases, with 15 bases between the two germline ends. CDR3 sequence: CASSFAQGLGEQYF. Written as DNA, the CDR3 is TGTGCCAGCAGCTTCGCGCAGGGGCTAGGCGAGCAGTACTTC.

This clone has only a few counts. This chain links TRBV4-3 with TRBJ2-4; D is possibly TRBD1 (5 bases). The CDR3 spans 15 residues. V dropped 1 base and J dropped 9 bases, with 16 bases sitting between them. The germline gives CDR1 LGHNA, CDR2 YSLEER. CDR3 protein: CASSQVRQGGGIQYF. DNA of the CDR3: TGCGCCAGCAGCCAAGTAAGGCAGGGCGGCGGCATTCAGTACTTC.

The rearrangement joins TRBV10-3 to TRBJ1-5; D call uncertain. CDR1 is ENHRY and CDR2 is SYGVKD in the germline V gene. V was shortened by 10 bases and J by 7 bases, with 17 bases between the two germline ends. The length of the CDR3 is 13 residues. The CDR3 loop reads CATRDRDKQPQHF. Written as DNA, the CDR3 is TGTGCCACCCGGGATAGGGATAAGCAGCCCCAGCATTTT.

The chain has TRBV7-2 and TRBJ2-6; D gene unclear. Germline CDR1 and CDR2: SGHTA and FQGNSA. This CDR3 has 14 amino acids. V shed 3 bases and J shed 0 bases, with 3 bases lying between them. This CDR3 is CASSFSSGANVLTF. CDR3 DNA: TGTGCCAGCAGCTTCAGCTCTGGGGCCAACGTCCTGACTTTC.

The chain uses TRBV7-2 and TRBJ1-3; D remains unclear. Germline V gene lookup returns CDR1 SGHTA and CDR2 FQGNSA. The ends were cut back, 2 bases at V and 4 bases at J, with 12 bases in the middle. The CDR3 sequence is 15 residues long. The CDR3 DNA reads TGTGCCAGCAGCTTATGGGCGGGAACGGGAAACACCATATATTTT. It encodes CASSLWAGTGNTIYF. Based on the CDR3 plus reference TRBV7-2 and TRBJ1-3, the full variable domain is GAGVSQSPSNKVTEKGKDVELRCDPISGHTALYWYRQSLGQGLEFLIYFQGNSAPDKSGLPSDRFSAERTGGSVSTLTIQRTQQEDSAVYLCASSLWAGTGNTIYFGEGSWLTVV.

This rearrangement joins TRBV7-9 to TRBJ2-1, with D perhaps TRBD1 (6 bases). This CDR3 is 16 amino acids long. Germline V CDR1 and CDR2: SEHNR, FQNEAQ (reference sequence). The germline V and J ends were trimmed by 8 bases and 6 bases, with 23 bases remaining between them. Here the CDR3 reads CASLSPRKKGGNEQFF. DNA for the CDR3: TGTGCCAGCCTTTCCCCGAGGAAAAAAGGGGGCAATGAGCAGTTCTTC.